The 21 T cell receptor beta chains listed next were all sequenced from one sample in a study of T cell repertoires in cytomegalovirus infection. TCRdb independently ran MiXCR on the reads; one entry per CDR3 protein. The sample records 250,000 to 350,000 distinct CDR3 sequences, over 20% being singletons. Specimen: PBMCs. The origin of the receptors is a human donor in good health (CMV status not recorded). Some clones in this sample may be carry-over from other donors' samples.

This clonotype appeared many times. This chain links TRBV25-1 with TRBJ2-1; no clear D. The CDR3 runs 16 residues. The V end was cut by 2 bases, the J end by 0 bases, with 11 bases between. Germline V gene data show CDR1 as MGHDK and CDR2 as SYGVNS. The CDR3 region is CASSEGLTSSYNEQFF. The CDR3 bases are TGTGCCAGCAGTGAAGGGCTAACCAGCTCCTACAATGAGCAGTTCTTC.

This clonotype was recorded many times. The rearrangement joins TRBV11-2 to TRBJ2-3; 7 bases are a match to TRBD2. The V gene end was trimmed by 3 bases and the J gene end by 2 bases; junction bases not matched to a gene: 5. CDR1 and CDR2 (germline): SGHAT, FQNNGV. The CDR3 has 15 amino acids. This CDR3 is CASSFPGLNTDTQYF. The DNA of the CDR3 is TGTGCCAGCAGCTTCCCGGGACTAAACACAGATACGCAGTATTTT.

The chain recombines TRBV12-3 or TRBV12-4 with TRBJ2-1; 8 bases fit TRBD2. The CDR3 loop spans 12 amino acids. V was pared by 1 base and J by 12 bases, with 2 bases of the junction left unmatched. CDR3 amino acids: CASSLVRGGQFF. CDR3 nucleotides: TGTGCCAGCAGTTTAGTCCGGGGGGGGCAGTTCTTC.

The V call is TRBV11-2, the J call TRBJ1-6; possibly TRBD1 for D (6 bases). Germline values: CDR1 SGHAT, CDR2 FQNNGV. CDR3 length: 15 amino acids. V lost 4 bases to trimming and J lost 11 bases, with 18 bases between them. The CDR3 nucleotides are TGTGCCAGCAGCTCACACCAGGGGAGAGTGACACCCCTCCACTTT. Translated, it gives CASSSHQGRVTPLHF.

This clonotype has more than one count but fewer than ten. The rearrangement links TRBV5-1 to TRBJ1-2, with a possible D match to TRBD1 (5 bases). Germline V CDR1 and CDR2: SGHRS, YFSETQ. The CDR3 has 16 residues. Trimming took off 0 bases at V and 6 bases at J, with 18 bases between the two ends. The CDR3 here is CASSLASGLSGDGYTF. The DNA for the CDR3 is TGCGCCAGCAGCTTGGCTTCAGGGCTAAGTGGGGATGGCTACACCTTC.

This clonotype was seen only a few times. The gene calls are TRBV11-2 and TRBJ2-2; D remains ambiguous. This CDR3 is 15 amino acids long. Germline assignment: CDR1 SGHAT and CDR2 FQNNGV. The ends were cut back, 0 bases at V and 4 bases at J, with 9 bases in the middle. The CDR3 sequence: CASSLERVATGELFF. The CDR3 nucleotides are TGTGCCAGCAGCTTAGAACGGGTAGCCACCGGGGAGCTGTTTTTT.

This clonotype was recorded many times. The chain links TRBV7-2 to TRBJ1-5; D might be TRBD1 (6 bases). Trimming took off 5 bases at V and 5 bases at J, with 16 bases between the two ends. CDR3 length: 15 residues. Germline values: CDR1 SGHTA, CDR2 FQGNSA. The CDR3 nucleotides are TGTGCCAGCAGCCTCGAGTGGGGGCGAGATCAGCCCCAGCATTTT. Its translation is CASSLEWGRDQPQHF. The full variable domain, rest sourced from reference TRBV7-2 and TRBJ1-5, is GAGVSQSPSNKVTEKGKDVELRCDPISGHTALYWYRQSLGQGLEFLIYFQGNSAPDKSGLPSDRFSAERTGGSVSTLTIQRTQQEDSAVYLCASSLEWGRDQPQHFGDGTRLSIL.

This clonotype was detected a few times. This chain uses TRBV11-2 with TRBJ1-4, with a possible D match to TRBD1 (5 bases). CDR1 and CDR2 from the germline V gene are SGHAT and FQNNGV. This CDR3 has 15 residues. V was shortened by 2 bases and J by 0 bases, with 7 bases between the two germline ends. The CDR3 region has the DNA TGTGCCAGCAGCTTACGGGGGACAACTAATGAAAAACTGTTTTTT. This gives the protein CASSLRGTTNEKLFF.

The chain joins TRBV7-8 to TRBJ2-1, with TRBD1 matching over 9 bases. V lost 5 bases, J lost 6 bases, and 11 bases stayed unmatched. Per the germline V gene, CDR1 is SGHVS and CDR2 is FQNEAQ. The CDR3 runs to 16 residues. CDR3 region: CASSRRTGDLSNEQFF. Here the CDR3 DNA reads TGTGCCAGCAGCCGGAGGACAGGGGACCTTTCCAATGAGCAGTTCTTC.

The rearrangement uses TRBV24-1 and TRBJ2-1; D tentatively reads TRBD1 or TRBD2 (5 bases each). V lost 4 bases and J 7 bases, leaving 19 bases between the germline ends. The CDR3 spans 16 residues. CDR1 KGHDR and CDR2 SFDVKD come from the germline V gene. CDR3 sequence: CATSDPTGTRRNEQFF. The CDR3 nucleotides read TGTGCCACCAGTGACCCGACCGGGACCCGTAGAAATGAGCAGTTCTTC.

In this sample, this clonotype turned up many times. The CDR3 sequence is CASSSRVAAEKLFF. DNA of the CDR3: TGTGCCAGCAGCTCTCGGGTGGCAGCCGAAAAACTGTTTTTT. V is TRBV7-9 and J is TRBJ1-4; D gene uncertain. CDR3 size: 14 residues. Trimming removed 4 bases at V and 8 bases at J, with 14 bases between. Per germline, CDR1 SEHNR and CDR2 FQNEAQ (reference sequence).

The chain links TRBV10-3 to TRBJ2-6; D unresolved. Germline V gene data show CDR1 as ENHRY and CDR2 as SYGVKD. The CDR3 loop spans 16 amino acids. V was shortened by 0 bases and J by 1 base, with 7 bases between the two germline ends. CDR3 residues: CAISESLGSGANVLTF. CDR3 DNA: TGTGCCATCAGTGAGTCTTTGGGATCTGGGGCCAACGTCCTGACTTTC.

As regards this clonotype: This may arise from a read error, as a much more abundant clone is one base away. The chain uses TRBV7-2 and TRBJ2-1; a weak D match, TRBD1 (5 bases). The DNA end lines up better with TRBJ2-7; the J call may be wrong. CDR1 is SGHTA and CDR2 is FQGNSA in the germline V gene. The CDR3 spans 14 residues. In DNA form, the CDR3 reads TGTGCCAGCAGACGTGCAGGGATCTACAATGAGCAGTACTTC. Translated, it gives CASRRAGIYNEQYF.

This clonotype was counted between two and nine times. This chain uses TRBV20-1 with TRBJ2-1; 8 bases map to TRBD2. Germline trimming cut 6 bases from V and 1 base from J; bases unmatched to any gene: 11. The CDR3 runs to 16 residues. The germline V gene encodes CDR1 DFQATT and CDR2 SNEGSKA (reference sequence). CDR3 protein: CSADGTGTRSYNEQFF. DNA for the CDR3: TGCAGTGCGGACGGAACCGGGACTAGATCCTACAATGAGCAGTTCTTC.

V gene TRBV7-3 combines with J gene TRBJ2-3; no reliable D call. The CDR3 is 16 amino acids. The V gene's germline CDR1 is SGHTA and CDR2 FQGTGA. The V end was cut by 0 bases, the J end by 0 bases, with 10 bases between. CDR3 in amino acids: CASSLTDGSSTDTQYF. The CDR3 DNA reads as TGTGCCAGCAGCTTAACTGACGGCTCTAGCACAGATACGCAGTATTTT.

This clonotype came up many times. The chain couples TRBV12-3 or TRBV12-4 to TRBJ2-5, with 8 bases lining up with TRBD1. CDR3 size: 15 residues. Trimming took 6 bases from V and 7 from J; bases not matched to a gene: 13. The CDR3 is CASRSDRASSGTQYF. CDR3 nucleotides: TGTGCCAGCAGATCGGACAGGGCTTCCTCCGGGACCCAGTACTTC.

The chain uses TRBV7-2 and TRBJ1-1, with no clear D. Trimming took off 8 bases at V and 4 bases at J, with 23 bases between the two ends. The CDR3 loop spans 16 amino acids. The germline V gene encodes CDR1 SGHTA and CDR2 FQGNSA. This chain's CDR3 is CASSPGRSGLRTEAFF. The CDR3, as DNA: TGTGCCAGCTCACCAGGCCGATCCGGGCTCCGCACTGAAGCTTTCTTT.

Only a few counts were recorded for this clonotype. The chain joins TRBV5-1 to TRBJ1-4, with TRBD1 as a possible D gene (5 bases). CDR3 size: 14 residues. V dropped 0 bases and J dropped 12 bases, with 15 bases sitting between them. CDR1 and CDR2 (germline): SGHRS, YFSETQ. CDR3 region: CASSLERGLGELFF. The CDR3 nucleotides read TGCGCCAGCAGCTTGGAACGGGGGTTGGGGGAACTGTTTTTT.

The V gene is TRBV4-2, the J gene TRBJ2-7; D is perhaps TRBD1 or TRBD2 (7 bases each). The V end was cut by 0 bases, the J end by 5 bases, with 17 bases between. The CDR3 runs 16 residues. Germline values: CDR1 LGHNA, CDR2 YNFKEQ. CDR3 amino acids: CASSQDPLAGGDEQYF. DNA for the CDR3: TGTGCCAGCAGCCAAGATCCCTTGGCAGGGGGGGACGAGCAGTACTTC.

The rearrangement links TRBV10-3 to TRBJ2-7, with 8 bases lining up with TRBD1. The CDR3 has 14 amino acids. Trimming removed 6 bases from V and 3 bases from J; junction bases left unmatched: 7. The V gene's germline CDR1 is ENHRY and CDR2 SYGVKD. In nucleotides, the CDR3 is TGTGCCATCAGCAATGGACAGGGAGTCTACGAGCAGTACTTC. Amino acids: CAISNGQGVYEQYF.

This clonotype appeared many times. The CDR3 sequence is CASSFEARGQPQHF. CDR3 nucleotide sequence: TGTGCCAGCAGCTTTGAGGCCAGGGGGCAACCCCAGCATTTT. The chain is built from TRBV7-2 and TRBJ1-5; 8 positions match TRBD1. This CDR3 contains 14 residues. V gave up 3 bases and J gave up 10 bases; unmatched junction bases: 8. CDR1 and CDR2 (germline): SGHTA, FQGNSA.